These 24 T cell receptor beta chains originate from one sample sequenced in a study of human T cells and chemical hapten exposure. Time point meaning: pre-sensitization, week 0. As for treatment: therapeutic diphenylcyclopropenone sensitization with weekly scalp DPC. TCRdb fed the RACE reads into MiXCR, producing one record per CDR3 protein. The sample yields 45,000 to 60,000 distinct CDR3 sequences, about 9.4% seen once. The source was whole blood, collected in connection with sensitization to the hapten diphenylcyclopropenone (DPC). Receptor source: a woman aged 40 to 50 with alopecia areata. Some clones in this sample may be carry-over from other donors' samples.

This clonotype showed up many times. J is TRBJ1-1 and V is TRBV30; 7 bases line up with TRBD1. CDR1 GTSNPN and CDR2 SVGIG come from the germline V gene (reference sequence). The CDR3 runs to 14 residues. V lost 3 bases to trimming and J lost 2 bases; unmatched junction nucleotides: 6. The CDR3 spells CAWRETGLNTEAFF. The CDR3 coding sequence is TGTGCCTGGAGGGAGACAGGGTTAAACACTGAAGCTTTCTTT.

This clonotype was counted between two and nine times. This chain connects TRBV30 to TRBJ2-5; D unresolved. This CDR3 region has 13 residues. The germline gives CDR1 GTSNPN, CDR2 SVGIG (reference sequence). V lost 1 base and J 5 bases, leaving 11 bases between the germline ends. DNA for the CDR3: TGTGCCTGGAGTGAGCCAGGTTTGGAGACCCAGTACTTC. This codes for CAWSEPGLETQYF.

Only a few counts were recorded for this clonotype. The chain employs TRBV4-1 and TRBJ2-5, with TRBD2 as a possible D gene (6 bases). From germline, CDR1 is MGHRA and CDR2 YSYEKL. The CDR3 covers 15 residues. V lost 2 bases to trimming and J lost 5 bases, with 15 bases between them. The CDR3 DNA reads TGCGCCAGCAGCCAAATGTCCGGGGGTTCGGAGACCCAGTACTTC. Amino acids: CASSQMSGGSETQYF.

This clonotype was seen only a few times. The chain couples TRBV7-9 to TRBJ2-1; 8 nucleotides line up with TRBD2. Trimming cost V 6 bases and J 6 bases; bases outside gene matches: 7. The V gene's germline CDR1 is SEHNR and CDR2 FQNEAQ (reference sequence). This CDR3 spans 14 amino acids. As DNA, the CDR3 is TGTGCCAGCAGGGAAAGCGGGGGAAGCAATGAGCAGTTCTTC. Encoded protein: CASRESGGSNEQFF.

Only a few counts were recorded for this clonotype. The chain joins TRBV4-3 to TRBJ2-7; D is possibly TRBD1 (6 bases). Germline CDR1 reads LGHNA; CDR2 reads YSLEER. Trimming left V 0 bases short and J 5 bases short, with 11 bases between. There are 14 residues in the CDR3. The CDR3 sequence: CASSQDQGRNEQYF. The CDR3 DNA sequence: TGCGCCAGCAGCCAAGATCAGGGGCGCAACGAGCAGTACTTC.

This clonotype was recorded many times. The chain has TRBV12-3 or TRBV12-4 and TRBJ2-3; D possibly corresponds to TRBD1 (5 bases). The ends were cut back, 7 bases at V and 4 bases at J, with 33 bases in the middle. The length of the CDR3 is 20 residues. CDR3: CASTPGDDSSQLGGADTQYF. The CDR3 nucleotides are TGTGCCAGCACTCCCGGAGATGACAGTTCACAACTGGGTGGGGCAGATACGCAGTATTTT.

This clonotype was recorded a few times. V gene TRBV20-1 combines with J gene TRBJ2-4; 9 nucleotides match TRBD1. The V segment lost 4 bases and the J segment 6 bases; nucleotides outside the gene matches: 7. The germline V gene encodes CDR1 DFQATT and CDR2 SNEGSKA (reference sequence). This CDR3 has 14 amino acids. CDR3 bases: TGCAGTGCTACACCGGGACAGGGAACAAACATTCAGTACTTC. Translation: CSATPGQGTNIQYF.

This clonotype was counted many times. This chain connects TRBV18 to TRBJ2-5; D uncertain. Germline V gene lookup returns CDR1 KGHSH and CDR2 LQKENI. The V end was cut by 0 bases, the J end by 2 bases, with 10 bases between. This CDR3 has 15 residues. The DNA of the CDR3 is TGTGCCAGCTCACCACCTCTGCCAGCTCAAGAGACCCAGTACTTC. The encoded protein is CASSPPLPAQETQYF.

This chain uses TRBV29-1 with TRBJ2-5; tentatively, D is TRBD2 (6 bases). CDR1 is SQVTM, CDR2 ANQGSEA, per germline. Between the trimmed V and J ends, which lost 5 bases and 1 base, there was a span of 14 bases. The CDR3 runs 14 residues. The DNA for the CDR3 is TGCAGCGTTTCCGGAAGACTAGTCCAAGAGACCCAGTACTTC. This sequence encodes CSVSGRLVQETQYF.

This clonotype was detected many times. The chain's CDR3 is CASSAAGQSYNEQFF. The DNA of the CDR3 is TGTGCCAGCAGCGCCGCGGGGCAGTCCTACAATGAGCAGTTCTTC. The rearrangement joins TRBV9 to TRBJ2-1; a possible D gene is TRBD2 (6 bases). CDR1 and CDR2 from the germline V gene are SGDLS and YYNGEE. Trimming took off 3 bases at V and 1 base at J, with 11 bases between the two ends. The CDR3 loop spans 15 amino acids.

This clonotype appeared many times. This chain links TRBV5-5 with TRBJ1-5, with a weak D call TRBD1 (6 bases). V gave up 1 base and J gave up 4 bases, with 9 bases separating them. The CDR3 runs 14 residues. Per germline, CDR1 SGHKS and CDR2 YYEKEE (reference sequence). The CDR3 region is CASSLTGLNQPQHF. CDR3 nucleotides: TGTGCCAGCAGCTTGACAGGGCTAAATCAGCCCCAGCATTTT.

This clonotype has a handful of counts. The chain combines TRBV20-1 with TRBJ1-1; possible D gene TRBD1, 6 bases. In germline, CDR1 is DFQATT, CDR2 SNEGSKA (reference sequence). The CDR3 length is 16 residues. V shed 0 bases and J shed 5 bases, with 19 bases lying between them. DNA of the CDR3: TGCAGTGCTAGAGATGGGGGCCCCCGTGGTGGGACTGAAGCTTTCTTT. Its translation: CSARDGGPRGGTEAFF.

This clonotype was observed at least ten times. CDR3 nucleotides: TGTGCCAGCAGCTTAAAGAACACAGATACGCAGTATTTT. Translating gives CASSLKNTDTQYF. The chain employs TRBV7-8 and TRBJ2-3; D uncertain. The CDR3 spans 13 residues. Germline CDR1 and CDR2: SGHVS and FQNEAQ. V lost 2 bases to trimming and J lost 2 bases, with 5 bases between them.

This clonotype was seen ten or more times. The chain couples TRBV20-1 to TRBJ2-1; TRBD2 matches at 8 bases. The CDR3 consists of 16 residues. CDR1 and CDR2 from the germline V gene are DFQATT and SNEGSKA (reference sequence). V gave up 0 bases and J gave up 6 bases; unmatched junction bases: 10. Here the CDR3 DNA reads TGCAGTGCTAGAGATGACCAGCGGGGGCCGATCAATGAGCAGTTCTTC. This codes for CSARDDQRGPINEQFF.

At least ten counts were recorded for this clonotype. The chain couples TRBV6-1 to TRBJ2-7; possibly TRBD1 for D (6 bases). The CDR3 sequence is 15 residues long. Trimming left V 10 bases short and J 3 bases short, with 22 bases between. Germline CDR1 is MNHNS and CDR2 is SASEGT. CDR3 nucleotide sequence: TGTGCCATCGGGGCAGTCGGCTACAGGGACTACGAGCAGTACTTC. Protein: CAIGAVGYRDYEQYF.

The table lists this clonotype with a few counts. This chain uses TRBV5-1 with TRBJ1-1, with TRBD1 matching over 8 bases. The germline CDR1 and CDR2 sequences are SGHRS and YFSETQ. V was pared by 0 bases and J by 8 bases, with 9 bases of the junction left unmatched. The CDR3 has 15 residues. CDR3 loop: CASSLGVTGALEAFF. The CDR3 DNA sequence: TGCGCCAGCAGCTTGGGGGTGACAGGGGCCCTAGAAGCTTTCTTT.

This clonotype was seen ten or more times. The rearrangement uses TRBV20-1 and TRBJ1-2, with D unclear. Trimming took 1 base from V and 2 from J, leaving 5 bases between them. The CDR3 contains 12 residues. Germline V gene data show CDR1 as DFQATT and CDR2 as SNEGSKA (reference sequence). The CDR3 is CSARAGNYGYTF. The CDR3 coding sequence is TGCAGTGCTAGAGCAGGCAACTATGGCTACACCTTC.

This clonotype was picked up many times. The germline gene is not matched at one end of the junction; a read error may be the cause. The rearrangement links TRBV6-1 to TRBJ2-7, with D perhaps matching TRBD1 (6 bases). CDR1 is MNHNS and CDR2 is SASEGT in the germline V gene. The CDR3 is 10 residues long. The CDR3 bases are TGTGCCAGCAGTGAAGAGGGACACCTCTTC. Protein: CASSEEGHLF.

The CDR3 spells CASSTGQENSPLHF. CDR3 coding DNA: TGTGCCAGTAGTACCGGACAGGAGAATTCACCCCTCCACTTT. This chain links TRBV19 with TRBJ1-6, with 7 bases identical to TRBD1. V lost 4 bases, J lost 7 bases, and 4 bases stayed unmatched. The CDR3 has 14 amino acids. In germline, CDR1 is LNHDA, CDR2 SQIVND (reference sequence). Together with reference TRBV19 and TRBJ1-6, the CDR3 gives the full variable domain: DGGITQSPKYLFRKEGQNVTLSCEQNLNHDAMYWYRQDPGQGLRLIYYSQIVNDFQKGDIAEGYSVSREKKESFPLTVTSAQKNPTAFYLCASSTGQENSPLHFGNGTRLTVT.

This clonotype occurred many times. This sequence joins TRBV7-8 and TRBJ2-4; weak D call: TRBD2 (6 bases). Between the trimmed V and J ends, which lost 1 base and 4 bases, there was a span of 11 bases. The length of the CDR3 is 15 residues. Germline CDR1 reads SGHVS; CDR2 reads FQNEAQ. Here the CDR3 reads CASSLDRDLKNIQYF. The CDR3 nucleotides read TGTGCCAGCAGCTTAGACCGGGACTTAAAAAACATTCAGTACTTC.

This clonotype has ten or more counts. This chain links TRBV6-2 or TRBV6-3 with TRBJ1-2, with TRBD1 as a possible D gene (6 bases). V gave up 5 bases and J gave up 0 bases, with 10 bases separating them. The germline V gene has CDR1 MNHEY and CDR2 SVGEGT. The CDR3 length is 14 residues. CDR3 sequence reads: CASSHQGSNYGYTF. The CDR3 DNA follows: TGTGCCAGCAGTCATCAGGGGTCTAACTATGGCTACACCTTC.

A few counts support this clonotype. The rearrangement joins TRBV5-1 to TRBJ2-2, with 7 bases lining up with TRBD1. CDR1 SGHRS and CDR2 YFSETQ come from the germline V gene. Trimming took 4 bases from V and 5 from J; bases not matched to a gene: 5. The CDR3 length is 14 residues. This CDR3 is CASSVLQGTGELFF. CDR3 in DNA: TGCGCCAGCAGCGTCCTACAGGGGACCGGGGAGCTGTTTTTT.

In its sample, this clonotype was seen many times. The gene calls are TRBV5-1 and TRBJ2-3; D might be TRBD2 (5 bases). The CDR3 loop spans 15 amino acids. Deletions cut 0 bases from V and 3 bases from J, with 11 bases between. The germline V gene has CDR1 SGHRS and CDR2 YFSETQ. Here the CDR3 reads CASSLDWGVTDTQYF. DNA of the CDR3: TGCGCCAGCAGCTTGGACTGGGGAGTAACAGATACGCAGTATTTT.

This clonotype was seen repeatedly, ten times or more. In nucleotides, the CDR3 is TGTGCCAGCAGCCAAGCTTTCGGAACTGAAGCTTTCTTT. It specifies CASSQAFGTEAFF. This chain links TRBV4-2 with TRBJ1-1; D remains unclear. Trimming took off 1 base at V and 5 bases at J, with 8 bases between the two ends. Germline-derived CDR1 and CDR2 are LGHNA and YNFKEQ. The CDR3 consists of 13 residues.